Reported below is one T cell receptor (beta chain). This clone was seen only once. This clone's antigen is unknown. No base-level quality is on record; no much larger clone is a single base apart. In the prospective study, participants were about 18 to 89 years old, resided in about 25 geographic areas of the United States, and were enrolled through a virtual design. In the prospective study, participants were assigned to cohorts based on the clinical history participants reported in a screening survey and a study questionnaire. Each participant in the prospective study had whole blood, serum and a nasopharyngeal or oropharyngeal swab collected by mobile phlebotomists. Additional blood draws and questionnaires over an approximately 2-month period could optionally be provided by prospective study participants. Blood samples from the prospective study were shipped frozen or at room temperature prior to DNA extraction.

TCRbeta CDR3 regions were amplified from genomic DNA using the immunoSEQ Assay, a bias-controlled multiplex PCR. From the authors' description of their analysis: The number of nucleated cells in each sample was estimated by amplification of reference gene primers within the assay. To quantify the absolute abundance of each unique TCRbeta CDR3 rearrangement, sequence reads were collapsed and filtered. For each sample, productive Simpson clonality was calculated as the square root of Simpson's diversity index over productive rearrangements. TCRdb limited this immuneACCESS table to in-frame rearrangements with V and J called. A share of clones is missing; checked studies link under half to unresolved V genes, and the rest is unexplained. V and J calls and clone size are as listed in that table; D and trimming were resolved from the DNA. A total of about 200,000 clones appear in this sample, just under 90% of them only once. Of the sample, 3.5% to 4.5% falls within the top ten clones.

These data belong to a study of blood T cell repertoires in COVID-19 (dated by TCRdb to 2020 to 2022). Describing the broader study: Samples covering the acute and convalescent phases of COVID-19 were provided by collaborators in the United States, Italy and Spain. The prospective study material was composed of cDNA or gDNA derived from T cells, B-cell-depleted T cells, or PBMCs. The samples were drawn from two sources: the first 160 participants of the ongoing ImmuneRACE study, and approximately 1,300 subjects contributed by 6 global collaborators. Where available, HLA class I and class II types were taken from metadata supplied by the sample provider and were not determined by assay-based typing. Subjects who had been exposed to COVID-19, were actively infected with it, or had recovered from it provided the deeply sampled blood TCRbeta repertoires that made up the dataset. The repertoires were released in a freely available public database meant as a resource for research on the immune response to SARS-CoV-2. The sample metadata nearly always contained a de-identified subject ID, COVID-19 status, age in years and sex.

Findings and caveats that apply to the study as a whole: Clinical and demographic metadata were provided uncurated, with the amount varying by source and participant.

This TCR was recovered from a woman aged 25 to 45 with acute COVID-19. The sample consisted of PBMCs or T cells enriched from blood (not recorded which).

The DNA is as follows: TGTGCCAGCAGCTTAACCGGACAGGGGGCGAACGGGGAGCTGTTTTTT. Its protein product is CASSLTGQGANGELFF. This receptor chain uses TRBV7-3 and TRBJ2-2, with 11 central nucleotides matching TRBD1. Looking up the germline V gene yields CDR1 SGHTA and CDR2 FQGTGA. After removal of 0 bases from V and 7 bases from J, the junction retains 4 bases not matched to a gene. The CDR3 runs 16 residues from the cysteine to the phenylalanine. Of all the DNA, just the CDR3 is kept, 48 bases in frame from base 1.